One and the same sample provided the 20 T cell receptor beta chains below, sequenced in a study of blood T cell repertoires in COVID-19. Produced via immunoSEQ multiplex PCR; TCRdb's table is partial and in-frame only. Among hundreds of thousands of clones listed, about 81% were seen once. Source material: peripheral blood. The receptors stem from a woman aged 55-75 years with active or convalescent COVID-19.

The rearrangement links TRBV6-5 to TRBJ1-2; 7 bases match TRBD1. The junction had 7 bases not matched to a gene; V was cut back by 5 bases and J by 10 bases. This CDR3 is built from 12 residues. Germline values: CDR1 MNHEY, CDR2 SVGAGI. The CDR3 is CASSKLDRDYTF. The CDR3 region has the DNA TGTGCCAGCAGTAAACTTGACAGGGACTACACCTTC.

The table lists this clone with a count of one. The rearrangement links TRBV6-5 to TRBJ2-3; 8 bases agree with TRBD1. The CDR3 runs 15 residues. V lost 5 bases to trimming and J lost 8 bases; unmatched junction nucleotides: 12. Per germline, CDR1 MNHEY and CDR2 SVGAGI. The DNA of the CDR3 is TGTGCCAGCAGTCTCTGGACAGGGACCTCATTTACGCAGTATTTT. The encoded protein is CASSLWTGTSFTQYF.

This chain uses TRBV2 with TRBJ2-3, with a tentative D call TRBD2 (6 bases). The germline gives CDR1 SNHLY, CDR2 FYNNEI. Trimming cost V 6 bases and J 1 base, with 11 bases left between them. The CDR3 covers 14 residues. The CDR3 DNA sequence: TGTGCCAGCAGGGGGGGTGAAGGCACAGATACGCAGTATTTT. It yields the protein CASRGGEGTDTQYF.

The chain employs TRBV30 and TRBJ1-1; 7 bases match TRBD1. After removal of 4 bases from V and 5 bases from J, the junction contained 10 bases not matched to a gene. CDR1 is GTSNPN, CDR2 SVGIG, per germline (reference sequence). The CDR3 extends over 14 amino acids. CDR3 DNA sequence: TGTGCCTGGAACCCCGACAGGGTGGTAACTGAAGCTTTCTTT. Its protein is CAWNPDRVVTEAFF. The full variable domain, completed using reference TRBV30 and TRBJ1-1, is SQTIHQWPATLVQPVGSPLSLECTVEGTSNPNLYWYRQAAGRGLQLLFYSVGIGQISSEVPQNLSASRPQDRQFILSSKKLLLSDSGFYLCAWNPDRVVTEAFFGQGTRLTVV.

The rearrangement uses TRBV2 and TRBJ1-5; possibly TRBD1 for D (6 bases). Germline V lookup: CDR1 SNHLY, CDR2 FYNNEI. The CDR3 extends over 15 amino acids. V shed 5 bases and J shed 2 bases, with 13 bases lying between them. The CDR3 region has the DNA TGTGCCAGCAGTCAGCAGGGGTTGGGCAATCAGCCCCAGCATTTT. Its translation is CASSQQGLGNQPQHF.

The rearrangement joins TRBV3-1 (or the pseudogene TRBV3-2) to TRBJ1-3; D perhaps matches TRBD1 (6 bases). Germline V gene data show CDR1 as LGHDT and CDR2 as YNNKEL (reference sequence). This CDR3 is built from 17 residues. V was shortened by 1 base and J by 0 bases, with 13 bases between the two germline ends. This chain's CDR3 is CASSQATGNPSGNTIYF. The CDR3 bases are TGTGCCAGCAGCCAAGCCACAGGGAACCCCTCTGGAAACACCATATATTTT.

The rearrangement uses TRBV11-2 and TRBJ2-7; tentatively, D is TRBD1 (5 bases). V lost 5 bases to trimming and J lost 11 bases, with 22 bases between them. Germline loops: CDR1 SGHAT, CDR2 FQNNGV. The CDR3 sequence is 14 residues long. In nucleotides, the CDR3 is TGTGCCAGCAGCCCAGGGTTCAGGTCCTCAGAGGAGTACTTC. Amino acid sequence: CASSPGFRSSEEYF.

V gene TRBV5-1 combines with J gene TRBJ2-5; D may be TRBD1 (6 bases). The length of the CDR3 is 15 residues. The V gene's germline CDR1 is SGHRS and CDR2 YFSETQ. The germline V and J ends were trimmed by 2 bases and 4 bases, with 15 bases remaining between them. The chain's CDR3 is CASSFPTRGGETQYF. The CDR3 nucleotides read TGCGCCAGCAGCTTCCCGACAAGAGGGGGAGAGACCCAGTACTTC.

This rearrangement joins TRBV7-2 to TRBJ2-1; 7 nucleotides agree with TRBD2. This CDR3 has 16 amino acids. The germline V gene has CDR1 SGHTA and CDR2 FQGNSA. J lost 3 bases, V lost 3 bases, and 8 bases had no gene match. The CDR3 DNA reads TGTGCCAGCAGCTTCCGACTAGCAGGGTACTACAATGAGCAGTTCTTC. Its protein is CASSFRLAGYYNEQFF.

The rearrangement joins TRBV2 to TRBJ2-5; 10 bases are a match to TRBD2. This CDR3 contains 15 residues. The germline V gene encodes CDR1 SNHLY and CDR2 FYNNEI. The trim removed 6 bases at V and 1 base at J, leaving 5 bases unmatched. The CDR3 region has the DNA TGTGCCAGCAGCCCTAGCGGGGGCCTCCAAGAGACCCAGTACTTC. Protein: CASSPSGGLQETQYF.

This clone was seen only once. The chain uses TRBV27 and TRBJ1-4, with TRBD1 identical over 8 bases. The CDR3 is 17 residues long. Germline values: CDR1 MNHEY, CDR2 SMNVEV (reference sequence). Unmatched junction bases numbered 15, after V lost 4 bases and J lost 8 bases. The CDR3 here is CASSSPGQERFGEKLFF. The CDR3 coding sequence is TGTGCCAGCAGTTCGCCGGGACAGGAGCGTTTCGGAGAAAAACTGTTTTTT.

The CDR3 loop is CASRGGQGGYEQYF. CDR3 DNA: TGTGCCAGCAGGGGAGGACAGGGCGGCTACGAGCAGTACTTC. The chain is built from TRBV2 and TRBJ2-7, with 8 bases matching TRBD1. Germline CDR1 reads SNHLY; CDR2 reads FYNNEI. After removal of 6 bases from V and 3 bases from J, the junction contained 7 bases not matched to a gene. This CDR3 has 14 residues. Full variable domain (missing parts from reference TRBV2 and TRBJ2-7): EPEVTQTPSHQVTQMGQEVILRCVPISNHLYFYWYRQILGQKVEFLVSFYNNEISEKSEIFDDQFSVERPDGSNFTLKIRSTKLEDSAMYFCASRGGQGGYEQYFGPGTRLTVT.

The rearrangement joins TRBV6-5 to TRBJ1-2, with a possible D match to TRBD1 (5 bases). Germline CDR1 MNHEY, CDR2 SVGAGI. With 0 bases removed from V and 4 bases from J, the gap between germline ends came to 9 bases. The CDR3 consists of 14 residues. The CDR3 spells CASSYSSGGYGYTF. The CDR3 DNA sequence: TGTGCCAGCAGTTACTCGAGCGGGGGCTATGGCTACACCTTC.

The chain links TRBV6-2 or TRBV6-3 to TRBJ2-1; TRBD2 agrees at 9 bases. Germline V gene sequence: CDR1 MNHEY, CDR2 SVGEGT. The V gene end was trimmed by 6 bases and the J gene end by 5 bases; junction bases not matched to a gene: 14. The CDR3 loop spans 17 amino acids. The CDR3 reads CASSPLARGGSNNEQFF. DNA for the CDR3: TGTGCCAGCAGCCCTCTAGCGCGGGGGGGTTCCAACAATGAGCAGTTCTTC.

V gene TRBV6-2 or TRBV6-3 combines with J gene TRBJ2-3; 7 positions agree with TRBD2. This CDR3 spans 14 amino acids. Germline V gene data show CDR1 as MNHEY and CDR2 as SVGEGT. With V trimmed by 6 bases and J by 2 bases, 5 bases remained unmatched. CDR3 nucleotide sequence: TGTGCCAGCAGCTCCAGCGGGGCCACAGATACGCAGTATTTT. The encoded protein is CASSSSGATDTQYF.

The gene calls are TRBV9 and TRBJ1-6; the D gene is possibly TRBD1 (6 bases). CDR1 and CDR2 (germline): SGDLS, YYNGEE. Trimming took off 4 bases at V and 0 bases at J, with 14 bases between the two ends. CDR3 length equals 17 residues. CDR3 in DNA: TGTGCCAGCAGCCGACAGGAGCTGAGCTCCTATAATTCACCCCTCCACTTT. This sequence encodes CASSRQELSSYNSPLHF.

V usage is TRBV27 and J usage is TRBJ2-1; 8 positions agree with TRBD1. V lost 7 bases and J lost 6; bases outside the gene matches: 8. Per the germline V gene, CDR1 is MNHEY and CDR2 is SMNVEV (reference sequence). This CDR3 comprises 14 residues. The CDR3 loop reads CASNGQGGRNEQFF. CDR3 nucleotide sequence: TGTGCCAGCAATGGACAGGGAGGTCGCAATGAGCAGTTCTTC.

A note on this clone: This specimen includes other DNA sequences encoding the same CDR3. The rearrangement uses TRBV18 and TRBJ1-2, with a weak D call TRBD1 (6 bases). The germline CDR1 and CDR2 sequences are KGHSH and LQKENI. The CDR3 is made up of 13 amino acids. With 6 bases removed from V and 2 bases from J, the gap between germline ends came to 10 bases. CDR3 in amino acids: CASSPTGNYGYTF. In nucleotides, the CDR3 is TGTGCCAGCTCTCCTACAGGGAACTATGGCTACACCTTC.

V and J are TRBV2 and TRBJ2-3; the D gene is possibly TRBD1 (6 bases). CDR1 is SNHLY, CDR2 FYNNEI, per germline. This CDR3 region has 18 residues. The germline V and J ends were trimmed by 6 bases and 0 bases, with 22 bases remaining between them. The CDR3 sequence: CASSKGTNSHPSTDTQYF. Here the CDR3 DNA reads TGTGCCAGCAGCAAAGGGACAAACTCCCATCCTAGCACAGATACGCAGTATTTT.

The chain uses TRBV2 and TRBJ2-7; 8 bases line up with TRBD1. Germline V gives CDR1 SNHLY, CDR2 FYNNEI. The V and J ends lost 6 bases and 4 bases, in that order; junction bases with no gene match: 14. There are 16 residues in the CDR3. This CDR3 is CASRPQGARGVYEQYF. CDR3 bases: TGTGCCAGCAGGCCGCAGGGGGCGCGAGGGGTTTACGAGCAGTACTTC. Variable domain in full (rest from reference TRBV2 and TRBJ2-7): EPEVTQTPSHQVTQMGQEVILRCVPISNHLYFYWYRQILGQKVEFLVSFYNNEISEKSEIFDDQFSVERPDGSNFTLKIRSTKLEDSAMYFCASRPQGARGVYEQYFGPGTRLTVT.